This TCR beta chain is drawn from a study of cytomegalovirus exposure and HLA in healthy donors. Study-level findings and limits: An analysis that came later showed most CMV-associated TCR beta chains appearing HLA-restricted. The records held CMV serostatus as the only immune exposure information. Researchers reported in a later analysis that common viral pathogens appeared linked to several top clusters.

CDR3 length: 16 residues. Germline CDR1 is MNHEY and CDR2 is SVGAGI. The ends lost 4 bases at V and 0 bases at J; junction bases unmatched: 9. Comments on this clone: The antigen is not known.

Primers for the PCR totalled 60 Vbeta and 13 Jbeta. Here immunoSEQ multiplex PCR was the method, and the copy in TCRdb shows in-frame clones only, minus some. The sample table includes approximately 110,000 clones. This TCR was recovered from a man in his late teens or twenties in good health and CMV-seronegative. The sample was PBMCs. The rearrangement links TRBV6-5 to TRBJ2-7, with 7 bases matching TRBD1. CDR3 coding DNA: TGTGCCAGCAGTTTACTTCCGGGACAGATCTCCTACGAGCAGTACTTC. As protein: CASSLLPGQISYEQYF.